Sequencing of this T cell receptor beta chain was carried out in a study of shared clonotypes between healthy human individuals. Study context: Per donor, CD8 memory used one plate, CD8 naive used two, CD4 memory used three and CD4 naive used three.

J gave up 6 bases and V 7 bases, and 5 bases lay outside the gene matches. Looked up from germline, CDR1 is SQVTM and CDR2 is ANQGSEA. The CDR3 contains 13 residues. A deep-level run was used for the assay. Every subset's genomic DNA went evenly onto several immunoSEQ plates. Profiling relied on immunoSEQ multiplex PCR, and the TCRdb table lists in-frame clones only, not all of them. The top ten clones hold roughly 10% of a sample with around 340,000 clones, 73% of them seen once. This clone occurred a few times. The V gene is TRBV29-1, the J gene TRBJ2-3, with 12 positions matching TRBD1. The TCR was taken from a man younger than 40 in good health. Sequences were obtained from memory CD4+ T cells sorted from blood. The sample's subset: CD45RA-negative fraction. For the CDR3, the DNA is TGCAGCGGTGCCGGGACAGGGGGCGATACGCAGTATTTT. Protein product: CSGAGTGGDTQYF.